This record looks at one TCR beta chain sequence and its context. The antigen is undetermined. This sample is part of a study of cytomegalovirus exposure and HLA in healthy donors. About the study: The roughly 700 first-cohort repertoires shared a platform with the approximately 120 validation repertoires, as reported in a later analysis. Notes on the study in general: With high specificity and sensitivity, the classifier reportedly diagnosed cytomegalovirus status. TCR beta chains numbering 164 were designated cytomegalovirus-associated.

The repertoire was sequenced with immunoSEQ multiplex PCR; TCRdb's copy has only in-frame clones and lacks some. Among a few hundred thousand clones listed, 80% to 85% were seen once. The study drew the donors from its approximately 120-subject validation cohort, separate from the roughly 700-subject first cohort. Trimming took 0 bases from V and 8 from J, leaving 19 bases between them. Germline CDR1 LGHNA, CDR2 YSLEER. The CDR3 sequence is 16 residues long. The TCR comes from a woman aged 25 to 39 in good health and CMV-seropositive. This sequence joins TRBV4-3 and TRBJ1-2; D might be TRBD1 (6 bases). The sequenced sample was PBMCs. CDR3 nucleotide sequence: TGCGCCAGCAGCCAAGAAGGCGGGGGGGCTCTTTGGGGCTACACCTTC. Its translation is CASSQEGGGALWGYTF.